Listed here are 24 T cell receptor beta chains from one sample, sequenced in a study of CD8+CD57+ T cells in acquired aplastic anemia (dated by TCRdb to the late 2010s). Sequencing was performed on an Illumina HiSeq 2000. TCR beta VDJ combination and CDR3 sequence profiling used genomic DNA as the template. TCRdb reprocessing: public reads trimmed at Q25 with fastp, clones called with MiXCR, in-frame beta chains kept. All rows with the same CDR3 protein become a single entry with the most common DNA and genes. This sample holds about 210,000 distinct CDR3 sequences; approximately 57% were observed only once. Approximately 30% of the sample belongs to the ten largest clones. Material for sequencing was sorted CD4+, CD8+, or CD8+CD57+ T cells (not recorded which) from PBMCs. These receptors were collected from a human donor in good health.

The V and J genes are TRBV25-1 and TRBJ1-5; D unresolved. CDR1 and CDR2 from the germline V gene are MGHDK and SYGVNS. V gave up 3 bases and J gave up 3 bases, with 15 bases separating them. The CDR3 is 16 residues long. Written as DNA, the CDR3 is TGTGCCAGCAGTGATGGGCCGTCCTCTCCCAATCAGCCCCAGCATTTT. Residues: CASSDGPSSPNQPQHF.

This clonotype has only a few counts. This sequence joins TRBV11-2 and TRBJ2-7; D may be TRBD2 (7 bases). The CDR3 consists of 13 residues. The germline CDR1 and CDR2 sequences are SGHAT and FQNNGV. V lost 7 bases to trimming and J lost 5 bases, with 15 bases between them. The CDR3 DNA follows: TGTGCCAGCACCGGGGGGCCTAGGAACGAGCAGTACTTC. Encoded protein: CASTGGPRNEQYF.

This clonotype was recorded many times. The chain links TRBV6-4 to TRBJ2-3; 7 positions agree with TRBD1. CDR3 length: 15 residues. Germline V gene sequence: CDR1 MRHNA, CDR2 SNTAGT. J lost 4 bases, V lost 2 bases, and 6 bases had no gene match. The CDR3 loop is CASSDTTGESDTQYF. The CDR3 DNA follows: TGTGCCAGCAGTGACACTACAGGGGAGTCAGATACGCAGTATTTT.

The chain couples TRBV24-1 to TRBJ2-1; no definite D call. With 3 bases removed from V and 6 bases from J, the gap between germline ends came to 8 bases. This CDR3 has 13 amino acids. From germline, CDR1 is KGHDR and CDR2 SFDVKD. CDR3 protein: CATSDPNSNEQFF. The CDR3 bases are TGTGCCACCAGTGATCCAAACTCCAATGAGCAGTTCTTC.

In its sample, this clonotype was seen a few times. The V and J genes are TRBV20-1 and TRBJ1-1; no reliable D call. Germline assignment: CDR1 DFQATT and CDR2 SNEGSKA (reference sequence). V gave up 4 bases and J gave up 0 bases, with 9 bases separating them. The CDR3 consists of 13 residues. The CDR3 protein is CSATRDMNTEAFF. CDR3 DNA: TGCAGTGCTACCCGGGATATGAACACTGAAGCTTTCTTT.

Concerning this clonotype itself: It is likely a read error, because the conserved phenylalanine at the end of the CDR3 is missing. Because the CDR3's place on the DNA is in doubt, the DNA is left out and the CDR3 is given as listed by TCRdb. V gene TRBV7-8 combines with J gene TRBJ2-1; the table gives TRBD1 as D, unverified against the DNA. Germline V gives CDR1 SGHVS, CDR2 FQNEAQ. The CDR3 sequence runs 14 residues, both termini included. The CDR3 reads CASSAPRGDNEQLL.

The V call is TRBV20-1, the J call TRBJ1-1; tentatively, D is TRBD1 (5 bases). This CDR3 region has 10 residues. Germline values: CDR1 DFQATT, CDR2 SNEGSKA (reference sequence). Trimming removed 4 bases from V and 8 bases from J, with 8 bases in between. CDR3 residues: CSAMGREAFF. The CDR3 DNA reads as TGCAGTGCTATGGGACGGGAAGCTTTCTTT.

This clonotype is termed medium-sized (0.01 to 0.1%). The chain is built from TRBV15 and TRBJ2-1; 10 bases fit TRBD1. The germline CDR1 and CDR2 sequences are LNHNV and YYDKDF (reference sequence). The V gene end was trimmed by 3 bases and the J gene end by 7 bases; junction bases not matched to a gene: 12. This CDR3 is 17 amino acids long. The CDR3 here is CATSSSRSGQGLNEQFF. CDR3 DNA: TGTGCCACCAGCAGCTCCAGGTCGGGACAGGGGTTGAATGAGCAGTTCTTC.

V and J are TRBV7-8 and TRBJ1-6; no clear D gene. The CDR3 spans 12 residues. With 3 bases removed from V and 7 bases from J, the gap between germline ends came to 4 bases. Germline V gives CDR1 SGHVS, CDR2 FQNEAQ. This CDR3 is CASSFGNSPLHF. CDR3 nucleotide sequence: TGTGCCAGCAGCTTTGGGAATTCACCCCTCCACTTT.

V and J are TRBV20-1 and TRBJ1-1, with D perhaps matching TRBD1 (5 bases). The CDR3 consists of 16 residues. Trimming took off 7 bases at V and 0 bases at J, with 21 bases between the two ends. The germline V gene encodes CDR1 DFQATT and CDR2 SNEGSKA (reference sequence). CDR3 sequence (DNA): TGCAGTGGTTCCCGGGACCTCGGCCCCATGAACACTGAAGCTTTCTTT. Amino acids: CSGSRDLGPMNTEAFF.

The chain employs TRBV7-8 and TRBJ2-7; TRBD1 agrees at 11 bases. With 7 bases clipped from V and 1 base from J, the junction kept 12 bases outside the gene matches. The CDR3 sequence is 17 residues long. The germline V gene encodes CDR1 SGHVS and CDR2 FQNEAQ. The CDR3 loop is CASIGTGGTYSSYEQYF. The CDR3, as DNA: TGTGCCAGCATCGGGACAGGGGGGACCTACTCGTCCTACGAGCAGTACTTC.

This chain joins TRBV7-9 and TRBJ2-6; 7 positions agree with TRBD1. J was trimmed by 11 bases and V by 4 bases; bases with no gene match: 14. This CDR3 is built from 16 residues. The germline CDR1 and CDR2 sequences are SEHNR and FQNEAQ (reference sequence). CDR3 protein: CASSSFDRDRIYVLTF. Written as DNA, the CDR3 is TGTGCCAGCAGCTCCTTCGACAGGGATAGAATCTACGTCCTGACTTTC.

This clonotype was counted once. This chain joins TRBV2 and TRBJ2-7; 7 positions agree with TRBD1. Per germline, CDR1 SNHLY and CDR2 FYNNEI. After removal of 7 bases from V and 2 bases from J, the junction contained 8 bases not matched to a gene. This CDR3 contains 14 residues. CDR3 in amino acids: CASTIDRDTYEQYF. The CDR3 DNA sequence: TGTGCCAGCACCATCGACAGGGACACCTACGAGCAGTACTTC.

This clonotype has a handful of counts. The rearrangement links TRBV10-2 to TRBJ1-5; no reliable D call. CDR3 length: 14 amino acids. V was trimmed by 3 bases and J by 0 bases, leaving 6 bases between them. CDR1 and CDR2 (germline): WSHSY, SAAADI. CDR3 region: CASSEMGSNQPQHF. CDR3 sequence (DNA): TGCGCCAGCAGTGAAATGGGTAGCAATCAGCCCCAGCATTTT.

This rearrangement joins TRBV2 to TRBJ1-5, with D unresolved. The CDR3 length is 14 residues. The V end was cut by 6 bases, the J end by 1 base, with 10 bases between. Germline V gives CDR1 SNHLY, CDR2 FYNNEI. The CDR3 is CASRMDRSNQPQHF. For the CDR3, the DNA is TGTGCCAGCAGGATGGACCGAAGCAATCAGCCCCAGCATTTT.

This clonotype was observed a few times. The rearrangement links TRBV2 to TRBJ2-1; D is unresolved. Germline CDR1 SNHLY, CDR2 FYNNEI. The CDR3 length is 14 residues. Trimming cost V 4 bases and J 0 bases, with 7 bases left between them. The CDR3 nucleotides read TGTGCCAGCAGTGGGTCCCACTCCTACAATGAGCAGTTCTTC. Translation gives CASSGSHSYNEQFF.

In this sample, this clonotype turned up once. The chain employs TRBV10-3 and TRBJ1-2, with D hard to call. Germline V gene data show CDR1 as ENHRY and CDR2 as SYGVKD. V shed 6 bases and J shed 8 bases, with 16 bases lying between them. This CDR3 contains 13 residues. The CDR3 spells CAIRKDLVGGYTF. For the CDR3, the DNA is TGTGCCATCAGGAAAGACCTCGTGGGCGGCTACACCTTC.

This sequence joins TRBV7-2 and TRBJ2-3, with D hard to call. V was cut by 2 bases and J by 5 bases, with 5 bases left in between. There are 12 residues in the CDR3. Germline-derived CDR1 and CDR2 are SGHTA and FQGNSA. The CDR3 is CASSLRIDTQYF. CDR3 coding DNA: TGTGCCAGCAGCTTACGTATAGATACGCAGTATTTT.

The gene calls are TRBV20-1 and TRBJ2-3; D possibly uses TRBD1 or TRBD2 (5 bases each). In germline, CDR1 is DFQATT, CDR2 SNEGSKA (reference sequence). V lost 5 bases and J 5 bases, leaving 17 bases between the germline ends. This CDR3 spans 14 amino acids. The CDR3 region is CSASHRDQQDTQYF. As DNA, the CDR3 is TGCAGTGCTTCCCACCGGGACCAGCAAGATACGCAGTATTTT.

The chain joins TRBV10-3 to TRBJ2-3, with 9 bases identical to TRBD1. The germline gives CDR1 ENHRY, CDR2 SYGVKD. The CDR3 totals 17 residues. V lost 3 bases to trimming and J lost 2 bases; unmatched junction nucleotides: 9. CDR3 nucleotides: TGTGCCATCAGTGACTACGACAGGGGGTTGTTCACAGATACGCAGTATTTT. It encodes CAISDYDRGLFTDTQYF.

The CDR3 coding sequence is TGTGCCAGCAGTGATGGGGGGACAGTCTCTGGAAACACCATATATTTT. This translates into CASSDGGTVSGNTIYF. The rearrangement uses TRBV25-1 and TRBJ1-3, with 7 bases aligning to TRBD1. There are 16 residues in the CDR3. In germline, CDR1 is MGHDK, CDR2 SYGVNS. V trimming: 3 bases; J trimming: 0 bases; junction bases outside the gene matches: 5.

The CDR3 here is CASSRWEGRYEQYF. In nucleotides, the CDR3 is TGTGCCAGCAGCCGCTGGGAGGGCCGCTACGAGCAGTACTTC. The chain recombines TRBV9 with TRBJ2-7; TRBD2 matches at 7 bases. The CDR3 has 14 amino acids. Germline values: CDR1 SGDLS, CDR2 YYNGEE. With 4 bases clipped from V and 3 bases from J, the junction kept 7 bases outside the gene matches.

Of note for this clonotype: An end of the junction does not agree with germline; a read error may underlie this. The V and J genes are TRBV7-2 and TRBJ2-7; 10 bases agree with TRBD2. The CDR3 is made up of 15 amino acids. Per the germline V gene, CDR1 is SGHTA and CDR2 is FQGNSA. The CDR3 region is CASSQDLAGVYEQYF. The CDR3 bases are TGCGCCAGCAGCCAAGATCTAGCGGGGGTCTACGAGCAGTACTTC.

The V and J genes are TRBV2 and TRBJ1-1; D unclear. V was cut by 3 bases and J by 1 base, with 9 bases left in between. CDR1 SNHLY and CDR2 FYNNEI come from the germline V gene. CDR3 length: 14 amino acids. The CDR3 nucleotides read TGTGCCAGCAGTGAGGAGGAGAAGAACACTGAAGCTTTCTTT. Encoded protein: CASSEEEKNTEAFF.